The T cell receptor beta chain described here comes from a study of blood T cell repertoires in COVID-19. Looking at the study overall: Whether acute or convalescent, the COVID-19 samples came from the United States, Italy and Spain. Sample material is recorded as cDNA or gDNA derived from T cells, B-cell-depleted T cells, or PBMCs.

As processed by the authors: Counts of nucleated cells, estimated from reference gene primer amplification, were obtained. Using immunoSEQ multiplex PCR, the repertoire was profiled, and TCRdb retains in-frame clones only, with some absent. The V and J calls and clone size come from that table; D and trimming were worked out from the DNA. The sample lists around 100,000 clones; 85% were seen once. Germline values: CDR1 MNHEY, CDR2 SVGEGT. The CDR3 extends over 17 amino acids. With 2 bases removed from V and 0 bases from J, the gap between germline ends came to 14 bases. V is TRBV6-2 or TRBV6-3 and J is TRBJ2-1, with a possible D match to TRBD2 (5 bases). Sample: peripheral blood. The source of this sequence is a human donor in a cohort sampled during active COVID-19. In nucleotides, the CDR3 is TGTGCCAGCAGTTACACCCCGGGGAAGAGCTCCTACAATGAGCAGTTCTTC. Encoded protein: CASSYTPGKSSYNEQFF.